This TCR beta chain was identified during a study of cytomegalovirus exposure and HLA in healthy donors. V lost 0 bases to trimming and J lost 0 bases, with 14 bases between them. The CDR3 is made up of 18 amino acids. The germline V gene encodes CDR1 SGHTA and CDR2 FQGNSA. Sequencing was performed with immunoSEQ multiplex PCR; in TCRdb, only in-frame clones are kept and a portion is missing. The table has some 90,000 clones, 87% seen once; the top ten hold roughly 4.3%. The chain combines TRBV7-2 with TRBJ1-4; weak D call: TRBD1 (6 bases). Sequencing input: PBMCs. The sequence came from a woman younger than 45 in good health and CMV-seronegative. The CDR3 region has the DNA TGTGCCAGCAGCTTAGCGGGTGGAAGGACAGCAACTAATGAAAAACTGTTTTTT. It encodes CASSLAGGRTATNEKLFF.